Listed below are T cell receptor beta chains from one sample, sequenced in a study of human T cells and chemical hapten exposure. TCRdb re-called the RACE reads with MiXCR, one entry per CDR3 protein. Here the sample spans some 110,000 distinct CDR3 sequences, over 9% being singletons. The sequenced sample was whole blood, obtained in connection with sensitization to the hapten diphenylcyclopropenone (DPC). The receptors shown here come from a woman aged 50 to 60 with alopecia areata. Some clones in this sample may be carry-over from other donors' samples. CDR3s include the opening cysteine and the closing phenylalanine or tryptophan. The D gene is left open where the match is weak. The size entry is marked missing in some rows and otherwise reads once, few, many or a size class.

clone size	J gene	V gene	D gene	CDR3 protein	CDR3 DNA
.	TRBJ2-7	TRBV12-3/TRBV12-4	TRBD2	CASSPTGGVYEQYF	TGTGCCAGCAGCCCAACGGGGGGAGTCTACGAGCAGTACTTC
few	TRBJ2-7	TRBV5-1	TRBD1	CASSWTGKEQYF	TGCGCCAGCAGCTGGACAGGGAAGGAGCAGTACTTC
few	TRBJ2-7	TRBV20-1	.	CSAPIGDPRDEQYF	TGCAGTGCTCCGATAGGGGATCCCCGAGACGAGCAGTACTTC
few	TRBJ1-5	TRBV6-5	.	CASSYEKGHQPQHF	TGTGCCAGCAGTTACGAAAAGGGGCACCAGCCCCAGCATTTT
many	TRBJ2-3	TRBV11-1	TRBD2	CASSLSGGTDTQYF	TGTGCCAGCAGCTTAAGCGGGGGCACAGATACGCAGTATTTT
.	TRBJ2-3	TRBV20-1	TRBD2	CSADGTSGAFTDTQYF	TGCAGTGCCGATGGGACTAGCGGGGCTTTCACAGATACGCAGTATTTT
many	TRBJ2-3	TRBV11-2	TRBD2	CASSTLAGGGADTQYF	TGTGCCAGCAGCACCCTAGCGGGGGGAGGGGCAGATACGCAGTATTTT
few	TRBJ1-5	TRBV6-1	.	CASSGVTRNQPQHF	TGTGCCAGCAGTGGGGTAACTCGCAATCAGCCCCAGCATTTT
few	TRBJ2-3	TRBV27	.	CASSLRPTDTQYF	TGTGCCAGCAGTTTGCGCCCCACAGATACGCAGTATTTT
few	TRBJ1-2	TRBV29-1	.	CSVTLTRIANYGYTF	TGCAGCGTTACCTTGACACGAATAGCTAACTATGGCTACACCTTC
.	TRBJ2-3	TRBV15	TRBD2	CATSRDSGLAGGRGTDTQYF	TGTGCCACCAGCAGAGATTCGGGACTAGCGGGAGGGCGAGGCACAGATACGCAGTATTTT
few	TRBJ1-1	TRBV29-1	TRBD1	CSVGAGGQGAFF	TGCAGCGTTGGGGCCGGGGGACAGGGAGCTTTCTTT
many	TRBJ2-5	TRBV29-1	TRBD2	CSVTTSGREYQETQYF	TGCAGCGTTACGACTAGCGGGAGAGAGTACCAAGAGACCCAGTACTTC
.	TRBJ2-1	TRBV3-1	.	CASSQDIYNEQFF	TGTGCCAGCAGCCAAGATATTTACAATGAGCAGTTCTTC
many	TRBJ2-3	TRBV20-1	TRBD2	CSARETSRITDTQYF	TGCAGTGCTAGGGAGACTAGCAGAATCACAGATACGCAGTATTTT
many	TRBJ2-6	TRBV7-2	TRBD2	CASSLAAGAGANVLTF	TGTGCCAGCAGCTTAGCAGCGGGAGCTGGGGCCAACGTCCTGACTTTC
many	TRBJ1-6	TRBV20-1	.	CSALTPSSYNSPLHF	TGCAGTGCTCTGACTCCGAGCTCCTATAATTCACCCCTCCACTTT
few	TRBJ1-1	TRBV29-1	.	CSVRRDANTEAFF	TGCAGCGTTCGCCGGGACGCTAACACTGAAGCTTTCTTT
few	TRBJ2-7	TRBV2	.	CASSPSSQGGYEQYF	TGTGCCAGCAGCCCCTCCTCTCAAGGCGGCTACGAGCAGTACTTC
many	TRBJ2-2	TRBV4-3	.	CASSQDPYPTSPPGELFF	TGCGCCAGCAGCCAAGATCCGTATCCGACCTCCCCCCCCGGGGAGCTGTTTTTT
many	TRBJ2-1	TRBV29-1	TRBD2	CSVSVLAGRVNEQFF	TGCAGCGTTTCCGTACTAGCGGGGAGGGTCAATGAGCAGTTCTTC
.	TRBJ1-5	TRBV24-1	TRBD1	CATSDPGQGDGNQPQHF	TGTGCCACCAGTGACCCCGGACAGGGAGATGGCAATCAGCCCCAGCATTTT
many	TRBJ2-5	TRBV4-3	.	CASSQGQRETQYF	TGCGCCAGCAGCCAAGGTCAGCGGGAGACCCAGTACTTC
.	TRBJ1-1	TRBV20-1	TRBD1	CSARATGDTEAFF	TGCAGTGCTAGAGCGACAGGGGACACTGAAGCTTTCTTT
.	TRBJ2-7	TRBV6-5	TRBD2	CASKASGSGPIPEQYF	TGTGCCAGCAAGGCTAGCGGGAGCGGCCCCATACCCGAGCAGTACTTC
few	TRBJ2-3	TRBV28	.	CASSSGGRGRTDTQYF	TGTGCCAGCAGTTCGGGAGGTCGGGGGCGGACAGATACGCAGTATTTT
many	TRBJ2-4	TRBV7-9	TRBD1	CASSLRQGAKNIQYF	TGTGCCAGCAGCTTAAGACAGGGAGCCAAAAACATTCAGTACTTC
many	TRBJ1-5	TRBV20-1	.	CSARDTGSNQPQHF	TGCAGTGCTAGAGATACGGGCAGCAATCAGCCCCAGCATTTT
.	TRBJ2-7	TRBV20-1	.	CSAAGPYEQYF	TGCAGTGCCGCCGGGCCCTACGAGCAGTACTTC
.	TRBJ2-3	TRBV7-2	TRBD2	CASSPVAGGGDTQYF	TGTGCCAGCAGCCCCGTAGCGGGAGGGGGAGATACGCAGTATTTT
.	TRBJ2-5	TRBV29-1	.	CSVGGGRYETQYF	TGCAGCGTTGGTGGGGGGCGTTATGAGACCCAGTACTTC
few	TRBJ1-6	TRBV6-5	.	CASSPLGTPLHF	TGTGCCAGCAGCCCACTGGGGACACCCCTCCACTTT
few	TRBJ1-2	TRBV28	.	CASRLGLSYGYTF	TGTGCCAGCAGACTGGGACTGAGCTATGGCTACACCTTC
many	TRBJ2-1	TRBV27	.	CASSWDRKSYNEQFF	TGTGCCAGCAGTTGGGATAGGAAATCCTACAATGAGCAGTTCTTC
many	TRBJ2-1	TRBV3-1	TRBD2	CASSQVGEGNEQFF	TGTGCCAGCAGCCAAGTTGGGGAGGGCAATGAGCAGTTCTTC